This TCR beta chain was identified in a study of T cell responses to AZD1222 COVID-19 vaccine. About the research overall: It was second doses at about 4 or about 12 weeks that were pooled. Study results and caveats: Spike-specific TCR breadth and depth grew following two AZD1222 doses. Repertoires were obtained solely post-peak T cell response.

Worth noting for this clone: No antigen is known for it.

Clones were read by immunoSEQ multiplex PCR, and TCRdb kept only the in-frame ones, dropping some. The sample consists of tens of thousands of clones, around 80% of them appearing once. V lost 4 bases, J lost 0 bases, and 14 bases lay in between. The germline V gene encodes CDR1 SGHRS and CDR2 YFSETQ. The CDR3 is 17 residues long. V is TRBV5-1 and J is TRBJ1-6; the D gene is possibly TRBD1 (5 bases). The TCR sequence derives from an adult in good health. Source: peripheral blood, taken on day 0 of AZD1222 vaccination. The CDR3 region is CASSPGTVSSYNSPLHF. In DNA, the CDR3 is TGCGCCAGCAGCCCCGGGACGGTGAGCTCCTATAATTCACCCCTCCACTTT.